This entry lists 11 T cell receptor beta chains sequenced from one sample in a study of T-cell memory formation after mild COVID-19. TCRdb redid the calling of the 5' RACE reads with MiXCR, one entry per CDR3 protein. The sample has a few hundred thousand distinct CDR3 sequences, around 20% seen once. Source material: PBMCs or a T cell subset sorted from them (not recorded which). The receptor source for this set is an adult woman who had mild COVID-19 (a few samples of this study predate the infection). Cell type and time point are not known.

This clonotype has only a few counts. V gene TRBV19 combines with J gene TRBJ2-3; TRBD2 matches at 7 bases. V shed 3 bases and J 2 bases; nucleotides not matched to a gene: 5. Germline V gives CDR1 LNHDA, CDR2 SQIVND (reference sequence). CDR3 size: 15 residues. CDR3 in DNA: TGTGCCAGTAGTATCCAGCGGGGACTCACAGATACGCAGTATTTT. Translating gives CASSIQRGLTDTQYF.

The chain employs TRBV18 and TRBJ1-2; no firm D call. Trimming took 3 bases from V and 8 from J, leaving 19 bases between them. The germline V gene encodes CDR1 KGHSH and CDR2 LQKENI. This CDR3 comprises 15 residues. The CDR3 DNA is TGTGCCAGCTCACCGTCGGGAGCTTTAAGGCTCGGCTACACCTTC. Amino acids: CASSPSGALRLGYTF.

The chain joins TRBV27 to TRBJ2-5, with D uncertain. Germline V gives CDR1 MNHEY, CDR2 SMNVEV (reference sequence). The CDR3 length is 16 residues. Trimming cost V 0 bases and J 5 bases, with 16 bases left between them. The chain's CDR3 is CASSLSWAVRPETQYF. The CDR3 coding sequence is TGTGCCAGCAGTTTATCATGGGCAGTTCGGCCGGAGACCCAGTACTTC.

The chain links TRBV4-2 to TRBJ2-1, with 11 nucleotides matching TRBD2. V lost 0 bases, J lost 7 bases, and 14 bases stayed unmatched. The CDR3 has 19 amino acids. Germline V lookup: CDR1 LGHNA, CDR2 YNFKEQ. CDR3 bases: TGTGCCAGCAGCCAAGAAGGGGAACGACTAGCGGGGCCCGAGAATGAGCAGTTCTTC. Translation gives CASSQEGERLAGPENEQFF.

The rearrangement uses TRBV24-1 and TRBJ2-7; the D gene could be TRBD1 or TRBD2 (5 bases each). CDR1 and CDR2 (germline): KGHDR, SFDVKD. This CDR3 comprises 16 residues. The ends were cut back, 4 bases at V and 2 bases at J, with 17 bases in the middle. The CDR3 nucleotides are TGTGCCACCAGTGAGTCCGGGACCTCGAACCCCTACGAGCAGTACTTC. This encodes CATSESGTSNPYEQYF.

V and J are TRBV20-1 and TRBJ1-2; unclear D gene. With 1 base removed from V and 2 bases from J, the gap between germline ends came to 8 bases. The CDR3 loop spans 13 amino acids. Germline CDR1 reads DFQATT; CDR2 reads SNEGSKA (reference sequence). The CDR3 region is CSARVQTNYGYTF. In DNA form, the CDR3 reads TGCAGTGCTAGAGTACAAACGAACTATGGCTACACCTTC.

This clonotype was seen more than once but under ten times. The rearrangement joins TRBV21-1 to TRBJ1-1. TRBV21-1 corresponds to a pseudogene. This CDR3 is built from 15 residues. CDR3 nucleotides: TGTGCCAGCAGCAAAGTAGACGGAGGGAAGACTGAAGCTTTCTTT. Translated: CASSKVDGGKTEAFF.

This clonotype was counted ten times or more. V usage is TRBV7-8 and J usage is TRBJ2-1; 9 bases align to TRBD2. This CDR3 spans 15 amino acids. CDR1 is SGHVS, CDR2 FQNEAQ, per germline. Unmatched junction bases numbered 5, after V lost 5 bases and J lost 3 bases. The CDR3 nucleotides read TGTGCCAGCAGCCCAAGCGGGGGGCTCTACAATGAGCAGTTCTTC. Encoded protein: CASSPSGGLYNEQFF.

This clonotype was counted at least ten times. The chain couples TRBV7-2 to TRBJ2-7; 14 bases match TRBD2. V lost 5 bases and J lost 5; bases outside the gene matches: 5. The germline V gene encodes CDR1 SGHTA and CDR2 FQGNSA. There are 15 residues in the CDR3. In nucleotides, the CDR3 is TGTGCCAGCAGCCCGTGGACTAGCGGGAGGAACGAGCAGTACTTC. This sequence encodes CASSPWTSGRNEQYF.

The sample holds a few counts of this clonotype. The chain is built from TRBV24-1 and TRBJ2-2; D might be TRBD2 (5 bases). Trimming shortened V by 5 bases and J by 6 bases, and 15 bases separated the two germline ends. The germline V gene has CDR1 KGHDR and CDR2 SFDVKD. The CDR3 runs to 15 residues. The CDR3 protein is CATSGRGFKAGELFF. CDR3 nucleotide sequence: TGTGCCACCAGTGGGCGAGGGTTTAAGGCCGGGGAGCTGTTTTTT.

The chain combines TRBV30 with TRBJ2-7; D is undetermined. The CDR3 totals 9 residues. Trimming left V 7 bases short and J 5 bases short, with 6 bases between. Germline V gene lookup returns CDR1 GTSNPN and CDR2 SVGIG (reference sequence). CDR3 nucleotides: TGTGCCTCGGGTGACGAGCAGTACTTC. Protein product: CASGDEQYF.